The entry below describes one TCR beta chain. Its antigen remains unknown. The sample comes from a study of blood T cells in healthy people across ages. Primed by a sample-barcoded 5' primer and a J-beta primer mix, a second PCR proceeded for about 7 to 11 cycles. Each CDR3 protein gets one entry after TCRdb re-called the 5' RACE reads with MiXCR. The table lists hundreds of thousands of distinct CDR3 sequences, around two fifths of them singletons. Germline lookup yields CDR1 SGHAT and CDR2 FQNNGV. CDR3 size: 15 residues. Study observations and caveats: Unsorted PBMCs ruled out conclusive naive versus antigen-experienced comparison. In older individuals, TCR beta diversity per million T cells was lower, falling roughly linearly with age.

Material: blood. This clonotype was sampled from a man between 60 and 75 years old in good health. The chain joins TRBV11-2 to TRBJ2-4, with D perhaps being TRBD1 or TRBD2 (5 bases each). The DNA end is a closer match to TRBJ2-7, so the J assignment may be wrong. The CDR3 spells CASSLAGGGIREQYF. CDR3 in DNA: TGTGCCAGCAGCTTAGCGGGTGGGGGAATCCGCGAGCAGTACTTC.